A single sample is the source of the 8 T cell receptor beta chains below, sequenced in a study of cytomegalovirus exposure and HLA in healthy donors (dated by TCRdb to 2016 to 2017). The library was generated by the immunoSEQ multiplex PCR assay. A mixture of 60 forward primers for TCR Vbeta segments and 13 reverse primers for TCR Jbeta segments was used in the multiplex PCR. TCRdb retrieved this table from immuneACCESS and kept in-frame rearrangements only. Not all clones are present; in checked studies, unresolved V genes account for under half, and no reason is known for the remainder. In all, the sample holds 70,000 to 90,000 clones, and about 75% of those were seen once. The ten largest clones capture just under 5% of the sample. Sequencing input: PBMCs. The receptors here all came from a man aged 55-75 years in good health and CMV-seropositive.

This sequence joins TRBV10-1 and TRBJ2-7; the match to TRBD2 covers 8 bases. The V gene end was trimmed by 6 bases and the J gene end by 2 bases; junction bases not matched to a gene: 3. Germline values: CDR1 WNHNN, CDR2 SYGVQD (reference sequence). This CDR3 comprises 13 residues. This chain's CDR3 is CASSQRGPYEQYF. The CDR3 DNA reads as TGCGCCAGCAGCCAGCGGGGGCCCTACGAGCAGTACTTC.

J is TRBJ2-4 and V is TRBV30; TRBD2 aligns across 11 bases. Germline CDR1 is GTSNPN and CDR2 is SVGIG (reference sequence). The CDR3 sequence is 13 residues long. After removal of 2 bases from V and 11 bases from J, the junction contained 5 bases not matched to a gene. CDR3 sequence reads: CAWSPGLAGLQYF. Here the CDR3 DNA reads TGTGCCTGGAGTCCTGGACTAGCGGGCCTTCAGTACTTC.

CDR3 nucleotides: TGTGCCAGCAGGTCCGGGACAGATGGAAACACCATATATTTT. Residues: CASRSGTDGNTIYF. The V and J genes are TRBV28 and TRBJ1-3; 7 positions agree with TRBD1. With 6 bases clipped from V and 3 bases from J, the junction kept 5 bases outside the gene matches. The CDR3 has 14 residues. CDR1 MDHEN and CDR2 SYDVKM come from the germline V gene.

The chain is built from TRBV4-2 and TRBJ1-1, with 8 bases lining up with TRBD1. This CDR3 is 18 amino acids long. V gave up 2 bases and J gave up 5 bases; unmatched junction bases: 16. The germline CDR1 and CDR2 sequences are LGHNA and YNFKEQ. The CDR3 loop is CASSQTWAQGALGTEAFF. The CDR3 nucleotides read TGTGCCAGCAGCCAAACGTGGGCCCAGGGGGCTTTGGGAACTGAAGCTTTCTTT.

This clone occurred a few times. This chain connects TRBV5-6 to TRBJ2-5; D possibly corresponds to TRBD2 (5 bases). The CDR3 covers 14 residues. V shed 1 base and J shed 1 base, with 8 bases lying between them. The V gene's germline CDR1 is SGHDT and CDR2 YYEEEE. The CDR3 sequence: CASSLRGAQETQYF. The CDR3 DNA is TGTGCCAGCAGCTTGCGGGGAGCCCAAGAGACCCAGTACTTC.

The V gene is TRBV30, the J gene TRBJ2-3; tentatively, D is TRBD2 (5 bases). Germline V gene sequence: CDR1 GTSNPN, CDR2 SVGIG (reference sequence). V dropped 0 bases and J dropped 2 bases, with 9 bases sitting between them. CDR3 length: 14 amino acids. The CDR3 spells CAWSVLATTDTQYF. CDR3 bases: TGTGCCTGGAGTGTGCTAGCTACCACAGATACGCAGTATTTT.

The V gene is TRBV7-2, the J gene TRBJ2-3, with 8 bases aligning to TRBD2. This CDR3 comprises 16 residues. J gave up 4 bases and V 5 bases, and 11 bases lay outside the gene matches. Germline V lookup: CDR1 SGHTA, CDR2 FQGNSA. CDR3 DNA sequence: TGTGCCAGCAGCCCCCGGACGGGGGGGGGTGCAGATACGCAGTATTTT. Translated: CASSPRTGGGADTQYF.

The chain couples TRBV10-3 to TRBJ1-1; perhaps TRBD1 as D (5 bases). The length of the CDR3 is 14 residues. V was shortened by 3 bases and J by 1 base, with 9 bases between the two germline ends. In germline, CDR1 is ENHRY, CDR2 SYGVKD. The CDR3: CAISDSGWNTEAFF. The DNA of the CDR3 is TGTGCCATCAGTGACTCAGGGTGGAACACTGAAGCTTTCTTT.